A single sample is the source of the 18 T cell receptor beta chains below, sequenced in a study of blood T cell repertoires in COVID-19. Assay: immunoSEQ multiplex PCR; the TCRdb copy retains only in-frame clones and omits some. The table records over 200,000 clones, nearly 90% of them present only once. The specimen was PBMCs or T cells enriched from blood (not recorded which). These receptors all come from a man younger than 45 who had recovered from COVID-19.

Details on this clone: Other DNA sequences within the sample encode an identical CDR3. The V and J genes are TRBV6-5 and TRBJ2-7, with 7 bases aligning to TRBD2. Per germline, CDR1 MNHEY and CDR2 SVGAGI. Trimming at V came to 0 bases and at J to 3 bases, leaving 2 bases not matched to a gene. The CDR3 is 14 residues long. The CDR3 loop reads CASSYSAGVYEQYF. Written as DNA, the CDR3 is TGTGCCAGCAGTTACTCGGCGGGGGTCTACGAGCAGTACTTC.

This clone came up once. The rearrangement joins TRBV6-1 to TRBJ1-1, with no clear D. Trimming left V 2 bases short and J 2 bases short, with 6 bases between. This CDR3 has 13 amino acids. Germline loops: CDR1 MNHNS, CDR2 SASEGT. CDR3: CASSETLNTEAFF. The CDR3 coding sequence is TGTGCCAGCAGTGAAACGCTAAACACTGAAGCTTTCTTT.

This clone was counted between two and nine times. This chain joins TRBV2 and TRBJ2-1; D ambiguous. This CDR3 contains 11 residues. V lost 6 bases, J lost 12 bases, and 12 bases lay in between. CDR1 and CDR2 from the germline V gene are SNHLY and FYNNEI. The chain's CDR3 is CASRYELGQFF. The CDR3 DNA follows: TGTGCCAGCAGGTATGAGCTTGGGCAGTTCTTC.

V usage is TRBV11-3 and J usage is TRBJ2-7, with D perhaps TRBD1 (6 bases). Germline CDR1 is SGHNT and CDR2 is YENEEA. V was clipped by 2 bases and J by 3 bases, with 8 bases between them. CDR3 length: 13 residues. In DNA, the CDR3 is TGTGCCAGCAGCTTACGGACAGACTACGAGCAGTACTTC. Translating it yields CASSLRTDYEQYF.

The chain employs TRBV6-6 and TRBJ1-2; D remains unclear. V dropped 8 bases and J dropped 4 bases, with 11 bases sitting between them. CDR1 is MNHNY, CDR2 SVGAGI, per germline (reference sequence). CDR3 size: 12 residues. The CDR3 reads CASDGDGYGYTF. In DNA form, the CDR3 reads TGTGCCAGCGACGGGGATGGCTATGGCTACACCTTC.

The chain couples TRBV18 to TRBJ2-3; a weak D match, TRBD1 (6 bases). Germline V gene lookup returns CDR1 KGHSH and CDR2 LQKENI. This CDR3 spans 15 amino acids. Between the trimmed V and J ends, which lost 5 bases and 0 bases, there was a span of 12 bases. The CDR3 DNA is TGTGCCAGCTCAGTAAGGCAGGGGAGCACAGATACGCAGTATTTT. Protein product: CASSVRQGSTDTQYF.

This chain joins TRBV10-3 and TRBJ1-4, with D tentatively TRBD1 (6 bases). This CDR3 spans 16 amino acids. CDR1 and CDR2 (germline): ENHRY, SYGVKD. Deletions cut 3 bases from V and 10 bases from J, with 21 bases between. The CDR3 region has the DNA TGTGCCATCAGTGACAATGAGGCGGACAGTGGCGGAAAACTGTTTTTT. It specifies CAISDNEADSGGKLFF.

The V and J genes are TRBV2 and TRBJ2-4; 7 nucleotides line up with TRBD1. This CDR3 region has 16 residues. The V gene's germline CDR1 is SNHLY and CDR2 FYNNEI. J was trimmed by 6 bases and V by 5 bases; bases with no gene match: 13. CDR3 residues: CASSPQTGHVVNIQYF. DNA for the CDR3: TGTGCCAGCAGTCCCCAGACAGGGCATGTAGTAAACATTCAGTACTTC.

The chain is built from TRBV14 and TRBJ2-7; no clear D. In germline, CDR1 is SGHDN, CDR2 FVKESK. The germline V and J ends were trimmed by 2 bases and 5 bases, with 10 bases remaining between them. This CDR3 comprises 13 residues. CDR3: CASSQPGLHEQYF. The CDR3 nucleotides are TGTGCCAGCAGCCAACCCGGGTTGCACGAGCAGTACTTC.

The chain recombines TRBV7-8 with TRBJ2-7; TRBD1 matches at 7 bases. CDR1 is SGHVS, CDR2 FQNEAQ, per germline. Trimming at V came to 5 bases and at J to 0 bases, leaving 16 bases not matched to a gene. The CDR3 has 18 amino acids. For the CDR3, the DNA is TGTGCCAGCAGCGCTAGCCTACTCACAGGGGCCAGCTCCTACGAGCAGTACTTC. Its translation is CASSASLLTGASSYEQYF.

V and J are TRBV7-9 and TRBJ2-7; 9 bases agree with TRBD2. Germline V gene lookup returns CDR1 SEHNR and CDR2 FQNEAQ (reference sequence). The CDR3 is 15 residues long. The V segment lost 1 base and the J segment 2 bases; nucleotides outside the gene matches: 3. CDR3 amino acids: CASSLGLAGTYEQYF. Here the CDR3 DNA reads TGTGCCAGCAGCTTAGGTCTAGCGGGGACCTACGAGCAGTACTTC.

CDR3 sequence reads: CASSPRQGAGGANVLTF. The CDR3 nucleotides read TGTGCCAGCAGCCCTCGACAGGGGGCGGGAGGGGCCAACGTCCTGACTTTC. The chain couples TRBV6-2 or TRBV6-3 to TRBJ2-6; TRBD1 agrees at 10 bases. The CDR3 has 17 amino acids. Germline-derived CDR1 and CDR2 are MNHEY and SVGEGT. V shed 6 bases and J 4 bases; nucleotides not matched to a gene: 9.

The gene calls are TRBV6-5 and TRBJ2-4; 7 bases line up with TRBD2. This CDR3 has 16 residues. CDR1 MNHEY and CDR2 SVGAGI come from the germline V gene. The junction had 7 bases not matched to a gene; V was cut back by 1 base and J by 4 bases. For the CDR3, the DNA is TGTGCCAGCAGTTACTTCAGGTCGGGGGGTAAAAACATTCAGTACTTC. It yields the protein CASSYFRSGGKNIQYF.

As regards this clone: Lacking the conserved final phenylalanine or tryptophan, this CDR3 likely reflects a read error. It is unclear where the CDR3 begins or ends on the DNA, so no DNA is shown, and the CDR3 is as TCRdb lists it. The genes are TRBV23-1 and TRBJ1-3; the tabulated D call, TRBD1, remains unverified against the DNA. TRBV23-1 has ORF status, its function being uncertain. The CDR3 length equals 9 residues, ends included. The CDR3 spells CASSQQGMI.

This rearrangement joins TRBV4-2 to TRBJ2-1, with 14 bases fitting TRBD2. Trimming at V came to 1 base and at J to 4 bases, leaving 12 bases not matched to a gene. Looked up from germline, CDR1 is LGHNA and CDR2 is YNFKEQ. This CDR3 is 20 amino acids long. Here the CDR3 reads CASSQGRLAGGLDRYNEQFF. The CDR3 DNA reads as TGTGCCAGCAGCCAAGGGAGACTAGCGGGGGGGCTTGATCGGTACAATGAGCAGTTCTTC.

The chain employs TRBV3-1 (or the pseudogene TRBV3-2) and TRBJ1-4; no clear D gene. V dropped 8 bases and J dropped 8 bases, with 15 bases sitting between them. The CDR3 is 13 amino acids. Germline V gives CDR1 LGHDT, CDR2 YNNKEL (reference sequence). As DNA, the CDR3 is TGTGCCAGCGGGTCGGACGGGATCGAAAAACTGTTTTTT. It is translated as CASGSDGIEKLFF.

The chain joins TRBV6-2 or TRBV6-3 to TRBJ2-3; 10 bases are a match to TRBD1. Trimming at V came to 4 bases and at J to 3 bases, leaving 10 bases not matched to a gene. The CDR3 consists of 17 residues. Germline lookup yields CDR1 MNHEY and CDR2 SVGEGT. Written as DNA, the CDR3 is TGTGCCAGCAGTTGGGGGACAGGGGACCGCGGAACAGATACGCAGTATTTT. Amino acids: CASSWGTGDRGTDTQYF.

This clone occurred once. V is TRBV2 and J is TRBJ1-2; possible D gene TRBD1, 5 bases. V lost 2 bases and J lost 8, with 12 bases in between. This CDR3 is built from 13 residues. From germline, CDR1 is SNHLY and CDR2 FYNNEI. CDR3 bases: TGTGCCAGCAGTGAACAGGGATTGGGCGGCTACACCTTC. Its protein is CASSEQGLGGYTF.